This T cell receptor (beta chain) was sequenced for a study of cytomegalovirus exposure and HLA in healthy donors (TCRdb year 2017). About the investigation overall: According to a later analysis, one platform produced both the 100 to 150 validation repertoires and the 620 or so repertoires of the first cohort. The study was designed to test whether signatures of past pathogen exposure could be identified by cataloging public T cell receptors. To predict cytomegalovirus infection status, the study combined high-throughput TCR immunosequencing, statistical association of individual TCRs with disease status, and machine learning. Along with the approximately 670-subject first cohort, a separate validation cohort of over a hundred different subjects was used.

The CDR3 runs 17 amino acids, cysteine and phenylalanine included. This entry keeps only the CDR3 DNA: 51 bases, framed from base 1. CDR1 SNHLY and CDR2 FYNNEI are derived from the germline V gene. Germline trimming: 5 bases from V, 3 bases from J; junction bases outside gene matches: 12. For this clone: Its antigen specificity is not known. Base qualities are not provided; no much larger clone lies one nucleotide away.

Receptor libraries were prepared by the immunoSEQ multiplex PCR assay. Per the authors' processing: To diagnose cytomegalovirus status from the catalog of TCR beta chain sequences, a statistical classification framework was built. In its TCRdb copy, this immuneACCESS table keeps in-frame sequences only and misses some clones. Where compared with another copy, unresolved V genes explain less than half of these, and the others have no known cause. V and J calls and clone size are as listed in that table; D and trimming were resolved from the DNA. The sample yields roughly 52,000 clones; 80% to 95% were counted once. The top ten clones comprise more than 2.5% of the sample. The donors belonged to the validation cohort of under 150 subjects, which was separate from the roughly 700-subject first cohort. Overall study results and their limits: Most TCR sequences were observed very rarely across donors, whereas some public TCRs were present in many individuals. All 130 or so repertoires were used to score co-occurrence in the validation cohort in a later analysis, because that analysis had no HLA typing for the cohort. In vitro tests confirmed that three of the cytomegalovirus-associated TCR beta chains recognize cytomegalovirus antigens. Subsequent analysis determined that TCRs grouped into clusters in the first cohort also showed a tendency toward co-occurrence across the roughly 130 validation repertoires, and 94% of cluster scores exceeded 0. The classifier was reported to diagnose cytomegalovirus status with high specificity and sensitivity in both the original and validation cohorts. According to the authors, the approach could potentially be generalized to other disease states and immunological phenotypes. A total of around 150 TCR beta chains were listed by the study as associated with cytomegalovirus.

The sample was PBMCs. The receptor chain draws on TRBV2 and TRBJ2-3, with TRBD2 matching 9 junction bases. This TCR derives from a man younger than 35 in good health and CMV-seronegative. Here the CDR3 is given as CASSPLRGSGGTDTQYF. The DNA sequence reads TGTGCCAGCAGTCCCCTCAGGGGGAGCGGGGGGACAGATACGCAGTATTTT.